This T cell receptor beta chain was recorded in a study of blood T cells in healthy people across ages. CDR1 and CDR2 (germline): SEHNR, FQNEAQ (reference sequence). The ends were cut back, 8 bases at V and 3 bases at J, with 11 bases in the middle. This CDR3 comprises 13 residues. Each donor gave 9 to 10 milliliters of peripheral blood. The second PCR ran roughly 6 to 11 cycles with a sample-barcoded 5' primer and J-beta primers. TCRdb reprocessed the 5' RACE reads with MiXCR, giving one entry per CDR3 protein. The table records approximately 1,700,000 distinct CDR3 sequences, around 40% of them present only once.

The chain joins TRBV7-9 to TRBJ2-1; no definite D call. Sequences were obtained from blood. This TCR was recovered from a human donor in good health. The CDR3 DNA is TGTGCCAGCCAGGACGGAGACTACAATGAGCAGTTCTTC. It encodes CASQDGDYNEQFF.